These 2 T cell receptor beta chains were all obtained from the same sample, sequenced in a study of blood T cells in healthy people across ages (dated by TCRdb to the mid-2010s). The library was prepared using 5' RACE. TCRdb names Illumina HiSeq 2500 as the instrument used. The second PCR ran for roughly 6 to 11 cycles and used a J-beta primer mix along with a sample-barcoded 5' primer. TCRdb reprocessing: public reads trimmed at Q25 with fastp, clones called with MiXCR, in-frame beta chains kept. Rows matching on CDR3 protein sequence are summarized as one entry with the most common DNA and genes. This sample lists roughly 1,500,000 distinct CDR3 sequences; about 35% were detected once. 11% of the sample lies in the top ten. The source material was blood. These receptors were collected from a woman in her thirties in good health.

This clonotype occurred many times. V usage is TRBV9 and J usage is TRBJ2-5, with D perhaps assigned TRBD1 or TRBD2 (5 bases each). The V gene's germline CDR1 is SGDLS and CDR2 YYNGEE. Between the trimmed V and J ends, which lost 0 bases and 5 bases, there was a span of 17 bases. CDR3 size: 16 residues. The CDR3 here is CASSVAGDLSSETQYF. The CDR3 nucleotides are TGTGCCAGCAGCGTAGCCGGGGACCTCTCGAGCGAGACCCAGTACTTC.

This clonotype was detected many times. The chain has TRBV27 and TRBJ2-7; 8 bases are shared with TRBD1. Trimming took 0 bases from V and 7 from J; bases not matched to a gene: 8. The CDR3 has 15 amino acids. CDR1 is MNHEY and CDR2 is SMNVEV in the germline V gene (reference sequence). CDR3 protein: CASSLSGQGAGEQYF. CDR3 bases: TGTGCCAGCAGTTTATCGGGTCAGGGGGCTGGAGAGCAGTACTTC.